These 8 T cell receptor beta chains share one sample of origin, sequenced in a study of cytotoxic CD8 clonotypes in ibrutinib-treated CLL. Repertoires were generated with immunoSEQ multiplex PCR, while TCRdb's copy carries only in-frame clones and drops some. Of hundreds of thousands of clones detected, roughly 74% appear once; the ten largest clones hold 15%. Sequences were derived from PBMCs, sampled after 24 months of ibrutinib treatment. Every receptor here comes from a human donor with chronic lymphocytic leukemia.

This clone was seen a handful of times. The rearrangement uses TRBV4-2 and TRBJ2-1; 9 bases align to TRBD2. J lost 5 bases, V lost 1 base, and 6 bases had no gene match. Germline-derived CDR1 and CDR2 are LGHNA and YNFKEQ. The CDR3 runs 16 residues. The chain's CDR3 is CASSQVFAGGDNEQFF. CDR3 bases: TGTGCCAGCAGCCAAGTATTTGCGGGAGGGGACAATGAGCAGTTCTTC.

The V and J genes are TRBV11-3 and TRBJ2-2, with 9 bases fitting TRBD2. The V gene's germline CDR1 is SGHNT and CDR2 YENEEA. The CDR3 is 18 residues long. Trimming took 5 bases from V and 7 from J; bases not matched to a gene: 17. The CDR3 region has the DNA TGTGCCAGCAGCAACCCCCAGAAGGGCGGGAGGGCCGGCGGGGAGCTGTTTTTT. Amino acids: CASSNPQKGGRAGGELFF.

A single count supports this clone. The V call is TRBV14, the J call TRBJ2-7; TRBD1 might be the D (6 bases). The germline V and J ends were trimmed by 6 bases and 6 bases, with 15 bases remaining between them. Germline V gene data show CDR1 as SGHDN and CDR2 as FVKESK. The CDR3 has 13 amino acids. CDR3 DNA: TGTGCCAGCAGTCGGTCAGGGGTAGGCGAGCAGTACTTC. Its translation: CASSRSGVGEQYF. Looking up the rest from reference TRBV14 and TRBJ2-7 gives the full variable domain: EAGVTQFPSHSVIEKGQTVTLRCDPISGHDNLYWYRRVMGKEIKFLLHFVKESKQDESGMPNNRFLAERTGGTYSTLKVQPAELEDSGVYFCASSRSGVGEQYFGPGTRLTVT.

This clone has a count of ten or more. The chain carries TRBV18 and TRBJ1-2; D gene ambiguous. This CDR3 has 13 amino acids. The germline V gene has CDR1 KGHSH and CDR2 LQKENI. The V and J ends lost 2 bases and 3 bases respectively, with 7 bases between them. This CDR3 is CASSPSADYGYTF. As DNA, the CDR3 is TGTGCCAGCTCACCATCGGCAGACTATGGCTACACCTTC.

The chain employs TRBV7-6 and TRBJ2-7; TRBD1 is a possible D gene (5 bases). This CDR3 comprises 14 residues. V gave up 5 bases and J gave up 6 bases, with 17 bases separating them. From germline, CDR1 is SGHVS and CDR2 FNYEAQ. The CDR3 sequence: CASSPTGPLSEQYF. The CDR3 DNA follows: TGTGCCAGCAGCCCCACAGGCCCACTTTCCGAGCAGTACTTC.

The gene calls are TRBV12-2 and TRBJ1-5. TRBV12-2 is given as a pseudogene. The CDR3 runs to 14 residues. Here the CDR3 DNA reads TGTGCAAGTCTCGATTTACGTGGGGGTAGCCCCCAGCATTTT. Translated: CASLDLRGGSPQHF.

The rearrangement links TRBV30 to TRBJ2-7; 12 bases are a match to TRBD2. The ends lost 4 bases at V and 2 bases at J; junction bases unmatched: 12. Looked up from germline, CDR1 is GTSNPN and CDR2 is SVGIG (reference sequence). The CDR3 length is 17 residues. CDR3 residues: CAWNRDRGLAGTYEQYF. The DNA for the CDR3 is TGTGCCTGGAACAGAGACAGGGGACTAGCGGGCACCTACGAGCAGTACTTC.

CDR3 residues: CSVGRSLWGDTQYF. The CDR3 DNA follows: TGCAGCGTTGGGCGGTCTCTTTGGGGAGATACGCAGTATTTT. The rearrangement joins TRBV29-1 to TRBJ2-3; D ambiguous. CDR3 size: 14 residues. V dropped 4 bases and J dropped 5 bases, with 16 bases sitting between them. In germline, CDR1 is SQVTM, CDR2 ANQGSEA.